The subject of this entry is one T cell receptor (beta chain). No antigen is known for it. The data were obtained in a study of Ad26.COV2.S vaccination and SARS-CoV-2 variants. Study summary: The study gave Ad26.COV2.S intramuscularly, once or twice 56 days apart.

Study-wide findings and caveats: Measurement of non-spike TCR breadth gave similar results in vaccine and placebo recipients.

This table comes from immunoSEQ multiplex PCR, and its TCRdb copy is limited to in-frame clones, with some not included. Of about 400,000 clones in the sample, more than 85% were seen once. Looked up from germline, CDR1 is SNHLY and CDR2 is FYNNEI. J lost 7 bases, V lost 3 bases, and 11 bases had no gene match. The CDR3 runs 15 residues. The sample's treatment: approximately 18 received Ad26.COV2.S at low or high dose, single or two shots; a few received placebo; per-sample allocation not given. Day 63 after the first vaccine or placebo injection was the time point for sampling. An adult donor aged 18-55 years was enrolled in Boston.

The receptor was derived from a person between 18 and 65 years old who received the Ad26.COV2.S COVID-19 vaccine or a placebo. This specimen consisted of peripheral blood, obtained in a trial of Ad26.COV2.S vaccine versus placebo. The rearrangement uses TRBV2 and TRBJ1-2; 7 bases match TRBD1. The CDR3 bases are TGTGCCAGCAGTGAGAGGGAGGGGGCCGGGACTGGCTACACCTTC. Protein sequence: CASSEREGAGTGYTF.